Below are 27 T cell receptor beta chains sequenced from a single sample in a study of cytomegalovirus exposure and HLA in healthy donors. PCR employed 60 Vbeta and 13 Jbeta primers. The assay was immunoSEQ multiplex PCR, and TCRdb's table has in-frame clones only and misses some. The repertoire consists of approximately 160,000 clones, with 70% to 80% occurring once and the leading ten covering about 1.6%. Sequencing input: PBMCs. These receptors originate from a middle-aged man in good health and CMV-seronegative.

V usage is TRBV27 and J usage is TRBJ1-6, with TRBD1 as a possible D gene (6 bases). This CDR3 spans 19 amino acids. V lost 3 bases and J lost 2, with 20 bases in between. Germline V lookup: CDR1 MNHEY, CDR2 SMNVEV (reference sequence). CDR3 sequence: CASSLVGQGVLAYNSPLHF. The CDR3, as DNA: TGTGCCAGCAGTTTGGTGGGACAAGGTGTTCTGGCCTATAATTCACCCCTCCACTTT.

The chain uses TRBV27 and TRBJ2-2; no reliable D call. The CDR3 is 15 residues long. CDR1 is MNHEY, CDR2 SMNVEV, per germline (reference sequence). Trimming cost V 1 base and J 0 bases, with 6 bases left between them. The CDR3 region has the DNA TGTGCCAGCAGTTTATGGGCCCCGAACACCGGGGAGCTGTTTTTT. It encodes CASSLWAPNTGELFF.

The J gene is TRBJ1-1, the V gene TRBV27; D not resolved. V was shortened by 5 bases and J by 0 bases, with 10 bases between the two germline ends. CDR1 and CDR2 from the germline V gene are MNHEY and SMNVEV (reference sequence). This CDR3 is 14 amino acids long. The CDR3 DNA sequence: TGTGCCAGCAGTGATGGCCCGATGAACACTGAAGCTTTCTTT. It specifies CASSDGPMNTEAFF.

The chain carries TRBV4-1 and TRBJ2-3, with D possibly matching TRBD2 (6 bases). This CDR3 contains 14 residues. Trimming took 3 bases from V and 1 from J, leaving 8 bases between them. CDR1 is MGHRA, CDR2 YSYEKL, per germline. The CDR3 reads CASSQGGGTDTQYF. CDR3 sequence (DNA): TGCGCCAGCAGCCAGGGGGGAGGCACAGATACGCAGTATTTT.

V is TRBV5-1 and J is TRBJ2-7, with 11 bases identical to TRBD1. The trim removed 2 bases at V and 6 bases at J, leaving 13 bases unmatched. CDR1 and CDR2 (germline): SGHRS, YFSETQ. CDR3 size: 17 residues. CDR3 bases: TGCGCCAGCAGCTTACCGGGACAGGGGGTTGGAACGGGCGAGCAGTACTTC. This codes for CASSLPGQGVGTGEQYF. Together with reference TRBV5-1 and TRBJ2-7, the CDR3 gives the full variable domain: KAGVTQTPRYLIKTRGQQVTLSCSPISGHRSVSWYQQTPGQGLQFLFEYFSETQRNKGNFPGRFSGRQFSNSRSEMNVSTLELGDSALYLCASSLPGQGVGTGEQYFGPGTRLTVT.

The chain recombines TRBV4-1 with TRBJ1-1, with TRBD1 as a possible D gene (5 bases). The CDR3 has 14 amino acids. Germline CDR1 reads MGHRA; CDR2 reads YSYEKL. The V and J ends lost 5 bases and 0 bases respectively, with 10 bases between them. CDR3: CASSFQGLNTEAFF. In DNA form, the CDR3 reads TGCGCCAGCAGCTTCCAGGGATTGAACACTGAAGCTTTCTTT.

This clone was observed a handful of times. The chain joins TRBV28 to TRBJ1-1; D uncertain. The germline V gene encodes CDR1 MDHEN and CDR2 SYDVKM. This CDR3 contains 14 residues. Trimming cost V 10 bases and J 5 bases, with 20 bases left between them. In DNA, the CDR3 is TGTGCCACCAACCCTTACCTGGCGGGGACTGAAGCTTTCTTT. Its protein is CATNPYLAGTEAFF.

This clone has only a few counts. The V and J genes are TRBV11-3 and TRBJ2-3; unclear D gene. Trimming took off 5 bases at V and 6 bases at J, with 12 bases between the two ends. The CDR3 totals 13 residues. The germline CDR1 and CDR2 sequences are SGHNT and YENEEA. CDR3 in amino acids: CASSKAGTDTQYF. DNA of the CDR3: TGTGCCAGCAGCAAGGCAGGTACCGATACGCAGTATTTT.

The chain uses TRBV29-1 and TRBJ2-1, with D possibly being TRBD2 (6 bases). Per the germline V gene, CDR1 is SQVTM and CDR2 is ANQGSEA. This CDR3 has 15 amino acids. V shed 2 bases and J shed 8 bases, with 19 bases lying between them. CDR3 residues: CSVELVRREPDEQFF. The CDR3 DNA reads TGCAGCGTTGAACTAGTGAGGAGGGAACCGGATGAGCAGTTCTTC.

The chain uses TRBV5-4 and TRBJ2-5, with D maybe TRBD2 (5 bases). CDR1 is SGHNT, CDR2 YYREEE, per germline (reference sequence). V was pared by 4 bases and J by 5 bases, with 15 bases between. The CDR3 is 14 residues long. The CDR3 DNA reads TGTGCCAGCAGCCCGGACTTTGGTGATGAGACCCAGTACTTC. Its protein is CASSPDFGDETQYF.

CDR3 coding DNA: TGTGCCAGCAGCGCAAAGAGGACTAGCGGGAGGTTGGGCGAGATCCATACGCAGTATTTT. Translating it yields CASSAKRTSGRLGEIHTQYF. V gene TRBV9 combines with J gene TRBJ2-3, with TRBD2 matching over 14 bases. V was clipped by 3 bases and J by 7 bases; unmatched bases: 19. Germline V gene lookup returns CDR1 SGDLS and CDR2 YYNGEE. The CDR3 consists of 20 residues.

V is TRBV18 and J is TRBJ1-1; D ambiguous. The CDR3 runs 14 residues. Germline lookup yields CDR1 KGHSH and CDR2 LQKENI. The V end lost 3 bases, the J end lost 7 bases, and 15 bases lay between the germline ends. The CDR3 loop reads CASSPIIQRNEAFF. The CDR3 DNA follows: TGTGCCAGCTCACCCATAATCCAGCGGAATGAAGCTTTCTTT. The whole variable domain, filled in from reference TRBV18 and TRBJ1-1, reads NAGVMQNPRHLVRRRGQEARLRCSPMKGHSHVYWYRQLPEEGLKFMVYLQKENIIDESGMPKERFSAEFPKEGPSILRIQQVVRGDSAAYFCASSPIIQRNEAFFGQGTRLTVV.

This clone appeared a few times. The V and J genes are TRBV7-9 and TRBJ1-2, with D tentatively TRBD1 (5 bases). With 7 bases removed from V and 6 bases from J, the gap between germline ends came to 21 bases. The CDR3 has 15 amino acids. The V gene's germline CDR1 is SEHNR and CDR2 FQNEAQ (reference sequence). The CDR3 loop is CASTWGVTTGHGYTF. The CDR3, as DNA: TGTGCCAGCACCTGGGGGGTCACCACAGGCCATGGCTACACCTTC.

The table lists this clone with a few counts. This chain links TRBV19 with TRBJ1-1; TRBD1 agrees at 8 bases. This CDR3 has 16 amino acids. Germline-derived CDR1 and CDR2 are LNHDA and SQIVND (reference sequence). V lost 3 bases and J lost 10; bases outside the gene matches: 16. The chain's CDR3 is CASSIRQGTGLSGAFF. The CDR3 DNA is TGTGCCAGTAGTATCCGTCAAGGGACAGGCCTTTCGGGAGCTTTCTTT.

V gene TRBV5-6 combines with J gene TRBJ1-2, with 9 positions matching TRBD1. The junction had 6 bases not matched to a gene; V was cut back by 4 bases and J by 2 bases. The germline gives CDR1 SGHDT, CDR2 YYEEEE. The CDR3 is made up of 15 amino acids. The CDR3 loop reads CASSRGTGSNYGYTF. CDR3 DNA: TGTGCCAGCAGCCGCGGGACAGGGTCCAACTATGGCTACACCTTC.

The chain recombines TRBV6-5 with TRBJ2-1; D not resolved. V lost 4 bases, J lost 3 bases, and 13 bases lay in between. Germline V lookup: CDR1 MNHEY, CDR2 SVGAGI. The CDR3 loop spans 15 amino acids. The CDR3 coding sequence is TGTGCCAGCAGTTCAGCGAGGCACCTCTACAATGAGCAGTTCTTC. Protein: CASSSARHLYNEQFF.

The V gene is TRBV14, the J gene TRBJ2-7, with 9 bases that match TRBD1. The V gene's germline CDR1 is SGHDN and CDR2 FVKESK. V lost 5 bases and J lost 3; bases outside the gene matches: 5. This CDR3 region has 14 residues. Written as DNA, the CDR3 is TGTGCCAGCAGCGCCGGGACAGGGATCTACGAGCAGTACTTC. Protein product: CASSAGTGIYEQYF.

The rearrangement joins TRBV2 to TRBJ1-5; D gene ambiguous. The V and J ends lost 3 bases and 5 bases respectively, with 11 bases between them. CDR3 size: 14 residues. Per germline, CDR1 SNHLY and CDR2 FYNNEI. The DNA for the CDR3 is TGTGCCAGCAGTGATGTTATCGGTGATCAGCCCCAGCATTTT. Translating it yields CASSDVIGDQPQHF.

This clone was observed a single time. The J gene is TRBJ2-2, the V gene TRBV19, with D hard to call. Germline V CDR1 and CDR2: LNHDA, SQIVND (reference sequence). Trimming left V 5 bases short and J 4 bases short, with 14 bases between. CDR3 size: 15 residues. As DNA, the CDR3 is TGTGCCAGTAGTGTCTCTAGACCGGGCACCGGGGAGCTGTTTTTT. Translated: CASSVSRPGTGELFF.

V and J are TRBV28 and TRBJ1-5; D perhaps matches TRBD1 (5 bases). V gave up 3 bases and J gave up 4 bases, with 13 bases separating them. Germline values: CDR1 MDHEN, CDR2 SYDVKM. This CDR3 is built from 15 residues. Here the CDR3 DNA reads TGTGCCAGCAGTTTCCCGGGCAGGGTAAATCAGCCCCAGCATTTT. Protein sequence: CASSFPGRVNQPQHF.

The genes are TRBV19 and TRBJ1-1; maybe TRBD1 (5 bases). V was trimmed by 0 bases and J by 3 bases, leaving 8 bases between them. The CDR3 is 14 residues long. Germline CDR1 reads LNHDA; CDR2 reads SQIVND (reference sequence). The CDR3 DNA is TGTGCCAGTAGTATAGATGGGGGGTACACTGAAGCTTTCTTT. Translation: CASSIDGGYTEAFF.

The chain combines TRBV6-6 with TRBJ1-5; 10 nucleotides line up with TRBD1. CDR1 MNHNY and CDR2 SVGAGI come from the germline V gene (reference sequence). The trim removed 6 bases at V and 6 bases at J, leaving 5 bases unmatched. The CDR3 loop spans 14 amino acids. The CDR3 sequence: CASRGDRGRQPQHF. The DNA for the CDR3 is TGTGCCAGCAGGGGGGACAGGGGACGTCAGCCCCAGCATTTT.

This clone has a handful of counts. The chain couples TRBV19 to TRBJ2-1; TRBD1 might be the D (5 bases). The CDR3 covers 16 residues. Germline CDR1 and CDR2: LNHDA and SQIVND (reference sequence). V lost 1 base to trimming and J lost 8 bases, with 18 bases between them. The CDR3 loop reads CASSIGEGEGRDEQFF. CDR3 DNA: TGTGCCAGTAGTATAGGTGAAGGGGAAGGTCGGGATGAGCAGTTCTTC.

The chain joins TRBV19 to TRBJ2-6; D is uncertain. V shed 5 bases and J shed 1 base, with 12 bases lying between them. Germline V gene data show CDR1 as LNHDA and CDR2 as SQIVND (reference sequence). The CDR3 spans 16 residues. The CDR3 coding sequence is TGTGCCAGTAGTGGCGGCCGTATATCTGGGGCCAACGTCCTGACTTTC. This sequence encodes CASSGGRISGANVLTF.

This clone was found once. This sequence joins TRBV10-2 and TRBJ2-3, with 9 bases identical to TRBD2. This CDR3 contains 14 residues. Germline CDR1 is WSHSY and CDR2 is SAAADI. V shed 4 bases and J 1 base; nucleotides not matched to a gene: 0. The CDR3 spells CASSGTSGTDTQYF. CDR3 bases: TGCGCCAGCAGTGGGACTAGCGGCACAGATACGCAGTATTTT.

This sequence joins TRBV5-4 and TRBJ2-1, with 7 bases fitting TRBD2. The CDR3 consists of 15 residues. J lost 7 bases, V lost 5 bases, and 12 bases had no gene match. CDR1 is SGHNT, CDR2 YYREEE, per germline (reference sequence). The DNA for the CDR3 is TGTGCCAGCAGTGGGGGGAGGGCCAGGTCGAATGAGCAGTTCTTC. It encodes CASSGGRARSNEQFF.

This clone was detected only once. The CDR3 coding sequence is TGTGCCAGCAGCACAACTAGCGGGAGGGTCAGTCAGTACTTC. Translation gives CASSTTSGRVSQYF. The chain has TRBV7-2 and TRBJ2-4, with 13 bases matching TRBD2. Trimming cost V 5 bases and J 12 bases; bases outside gene matches: 7. This CDR3 spans 14 amino acids. CDR1 and CDR2 (germline): SGHTA, FQGNSA.